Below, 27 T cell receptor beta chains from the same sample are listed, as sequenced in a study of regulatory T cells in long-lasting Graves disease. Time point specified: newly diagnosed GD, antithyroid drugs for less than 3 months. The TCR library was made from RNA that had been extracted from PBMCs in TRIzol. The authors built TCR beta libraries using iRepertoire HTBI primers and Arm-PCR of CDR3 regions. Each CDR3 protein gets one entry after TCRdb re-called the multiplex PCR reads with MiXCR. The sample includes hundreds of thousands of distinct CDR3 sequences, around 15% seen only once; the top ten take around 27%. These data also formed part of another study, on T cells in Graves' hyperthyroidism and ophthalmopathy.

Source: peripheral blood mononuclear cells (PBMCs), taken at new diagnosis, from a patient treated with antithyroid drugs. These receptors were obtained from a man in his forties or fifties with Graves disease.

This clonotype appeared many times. The CDR3 reads CASSTDRPNTEAFF. The CDR3 DNA reads TGCGCCAGCAGCACCGACAGGCCGAACACTGAAGCTTTCTTT. The chain uses TRBV5-1 and TRBJ1-1; possible D gene TRBD1, 6 bases. The ends were cut back, 4 bases at V and 1 base at J, with 11 bases in the middle. The CDR3 has 14 residues. Germline V lookup: CDR1 SGHRS, CDR2 YFSETQ. Filled out from reference TRBV5-1 and TRBJ1-1, the complete variable domain reads KAGVTQTPRYLIKTRGQQVTLSCSPISGHRSVSWYQQTPGQGLQFLFEYFSETQRNKGNFPGRFSGRQFSNSRSEMNVSTLELGDSALYLCASSTDRPNTEAFFGQGTRLTVV.

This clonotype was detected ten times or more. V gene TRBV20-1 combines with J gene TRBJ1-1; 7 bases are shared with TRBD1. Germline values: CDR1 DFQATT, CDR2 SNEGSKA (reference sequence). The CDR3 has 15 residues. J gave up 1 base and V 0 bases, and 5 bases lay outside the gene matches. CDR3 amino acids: CSARDPGTENTEAFF. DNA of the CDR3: TGCAGTGCTAGAGATCCCGGGACAGAGAACACTGAAGCTTTCTTT.

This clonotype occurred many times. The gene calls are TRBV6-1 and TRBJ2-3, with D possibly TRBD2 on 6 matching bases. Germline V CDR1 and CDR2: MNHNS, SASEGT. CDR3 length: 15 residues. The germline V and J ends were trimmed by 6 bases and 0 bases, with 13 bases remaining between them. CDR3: CASSQGLSSTDTQYF. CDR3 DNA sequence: TGTGCCAGCAGCCAGGGACTTTCTAGCACAGATACGCAGTATTTT.

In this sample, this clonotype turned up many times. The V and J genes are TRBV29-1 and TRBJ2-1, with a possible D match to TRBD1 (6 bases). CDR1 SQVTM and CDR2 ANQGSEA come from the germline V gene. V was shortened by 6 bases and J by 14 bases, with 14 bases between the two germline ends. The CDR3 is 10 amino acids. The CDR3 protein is CSVFGQQEFF. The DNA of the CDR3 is TGCAGCGTATTCGGACAGCAAGAGTTCTTC.

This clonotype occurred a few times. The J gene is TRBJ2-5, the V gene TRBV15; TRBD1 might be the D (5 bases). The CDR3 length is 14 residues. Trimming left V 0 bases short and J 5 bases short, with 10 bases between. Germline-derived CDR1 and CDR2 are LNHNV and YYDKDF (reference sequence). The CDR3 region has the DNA TGTGCCACCAGCAGAGATCGCAGGGCGGAGACCCAGTACTTC. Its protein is CATSRDRRAETQYF. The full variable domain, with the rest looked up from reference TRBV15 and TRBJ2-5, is DAMVIQNPRYQVTQFGKPVTLSCSQTLNHNVMYWYQQKSSQAPKLLFHYYDKDFNNEADTPDNFQSRRPNTSFCFLDIRSPGLGDTAMYLCATSRDRRAETQYFGPGTRLLVL.

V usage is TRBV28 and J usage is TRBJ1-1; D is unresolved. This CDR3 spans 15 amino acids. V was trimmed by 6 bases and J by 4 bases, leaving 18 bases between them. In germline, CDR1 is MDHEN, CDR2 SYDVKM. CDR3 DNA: TGTGCCAGCAGCCACGAGCCCAAAAGAAGCACTGAAGCTTTCTTT. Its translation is CASSHEPKRSTEAFF.

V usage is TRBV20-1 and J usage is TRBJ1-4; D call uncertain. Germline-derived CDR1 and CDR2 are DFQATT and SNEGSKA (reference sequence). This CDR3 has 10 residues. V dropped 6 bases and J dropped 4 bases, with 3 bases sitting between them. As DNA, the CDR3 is TGCAGTGCCATTAATGAAAAACTGTTTTTT. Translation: CSAINEKLFF.

The CDR3 region has the DNA TGTGCCAGCAGCACCTCTCCAGGGAGGGGGACGAGCACAGATACGCAGTATTTT. The encoded protein is CASSTSPGRGTSTDTQYF. This chain links TRBV9 with TRBJ2-3, with a weak D call TRBD2 (7 bases). This CDR3 spans 18 amino acids. V was trimmed by 4 bases and J by 0 bases, leaving 21 bases between them. Germline V lookup: CDR1 SGDLS, CDR2 YYNGEE.

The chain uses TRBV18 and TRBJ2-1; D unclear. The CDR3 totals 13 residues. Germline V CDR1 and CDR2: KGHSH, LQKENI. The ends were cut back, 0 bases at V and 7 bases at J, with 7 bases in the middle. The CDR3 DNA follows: TGTGCCAGCTCACCACCCTCCGGTAATGAGCAGTTCTTC. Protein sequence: CASSPPSGNEQFF.

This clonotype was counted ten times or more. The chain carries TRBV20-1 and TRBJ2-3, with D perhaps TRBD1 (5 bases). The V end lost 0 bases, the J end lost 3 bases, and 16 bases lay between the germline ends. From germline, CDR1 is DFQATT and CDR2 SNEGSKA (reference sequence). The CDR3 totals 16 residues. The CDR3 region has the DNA TGCAGTGCTAGAGATCCGGCCAGGGTTTTGACAGATACGCAGTATTTT. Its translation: CSARDPARVLTDTQYF.

In DNA form, the CDR3 reads TGCAGTGCGACCCGGGGGGGGACAGATACGCAGTATTTT. Protein: CSATRGGTDTQYF. The chain employs TRBV20-1 and TRBJ2-3; 8 bases are a match to TRBD2. This CDR3 region has 13 residues. The J segment lost 3 bases and the V segment lost 6 bases, leaving 5 bases of the junction unmatched. Looked up from germline, CDR1 is DFQATT and CDR2 is SNEGSKA (reference sequence).

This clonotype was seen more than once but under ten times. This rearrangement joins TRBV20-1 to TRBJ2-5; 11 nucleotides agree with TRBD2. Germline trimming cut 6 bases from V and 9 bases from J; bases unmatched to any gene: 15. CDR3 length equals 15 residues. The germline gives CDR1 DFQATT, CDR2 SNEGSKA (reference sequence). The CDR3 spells CSAERGLAGGGAQYF. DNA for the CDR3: TGCAGTGCCGAAAGAGGACTAGCGGGCGGAGGGGCCCAGTACTTC.

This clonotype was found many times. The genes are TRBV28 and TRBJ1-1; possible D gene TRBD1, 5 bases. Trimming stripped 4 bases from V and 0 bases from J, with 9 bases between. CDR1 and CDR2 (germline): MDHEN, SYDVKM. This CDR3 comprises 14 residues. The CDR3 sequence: CASSSPGMNTEAFF. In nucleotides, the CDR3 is TGTGCCAGCAGTTCGCCAGGGATGAACACTGAAGCTTTCTTT.

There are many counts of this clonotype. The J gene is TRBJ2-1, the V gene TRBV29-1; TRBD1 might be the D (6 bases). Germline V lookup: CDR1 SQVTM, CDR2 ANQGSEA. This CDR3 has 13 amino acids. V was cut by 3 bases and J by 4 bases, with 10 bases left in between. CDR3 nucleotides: TGCAGCGTTGATGGGGGCGCGTACAATGAGCAGTTCTTC. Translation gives CSVDGGAYNEQFF.

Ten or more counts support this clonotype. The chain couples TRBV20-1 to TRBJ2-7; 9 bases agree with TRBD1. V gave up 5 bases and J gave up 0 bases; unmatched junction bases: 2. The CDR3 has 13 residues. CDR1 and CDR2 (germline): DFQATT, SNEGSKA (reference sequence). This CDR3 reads CSAADRGSYEQYF. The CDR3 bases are TGCAGTGCTGCGGACAGGGGCTCCTACGAGCAGTACTTC.

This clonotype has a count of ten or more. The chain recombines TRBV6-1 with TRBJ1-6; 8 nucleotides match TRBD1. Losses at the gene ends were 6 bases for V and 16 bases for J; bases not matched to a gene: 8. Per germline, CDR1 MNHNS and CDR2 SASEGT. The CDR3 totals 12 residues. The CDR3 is CASRLGQGTLHF. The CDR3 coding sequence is TGTGCCAGCAGATTAGGACAGGGAACACTCCACTTT.

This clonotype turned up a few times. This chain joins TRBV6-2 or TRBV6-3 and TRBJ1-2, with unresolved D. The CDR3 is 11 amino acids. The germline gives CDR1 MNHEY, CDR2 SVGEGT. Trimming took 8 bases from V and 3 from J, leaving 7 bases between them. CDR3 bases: TGTGCCAGCGGGTCGGACTATGGCTACACCTTC. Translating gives CASGSDYGYTF.

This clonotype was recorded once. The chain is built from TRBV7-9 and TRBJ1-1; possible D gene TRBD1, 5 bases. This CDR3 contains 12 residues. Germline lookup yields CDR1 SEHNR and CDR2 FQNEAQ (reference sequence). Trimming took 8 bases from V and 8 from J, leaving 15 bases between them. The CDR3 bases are TGTGCCAGCCTTCGAACGGGGACCGAAGCTTTCTTT. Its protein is CASLRTGTEAFF.

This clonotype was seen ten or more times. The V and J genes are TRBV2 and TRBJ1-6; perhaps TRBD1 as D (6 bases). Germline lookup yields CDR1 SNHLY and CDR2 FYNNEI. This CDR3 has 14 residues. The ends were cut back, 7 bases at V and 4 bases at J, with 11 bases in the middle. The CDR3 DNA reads TGTGCCAGCACGATAGGGGGTTATAATTCACCCCTCCACTTT. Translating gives CASTIGGYNSPLHF.

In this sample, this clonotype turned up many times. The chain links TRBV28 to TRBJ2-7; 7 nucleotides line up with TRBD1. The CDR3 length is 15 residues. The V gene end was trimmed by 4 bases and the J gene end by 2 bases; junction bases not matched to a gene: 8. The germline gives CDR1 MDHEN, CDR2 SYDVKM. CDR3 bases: TGTGCCAGCAGTTCCCCGGGACAGAAGCCCTACGAGCAGTACTTC. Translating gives CASSSPGQKPYEQYF.

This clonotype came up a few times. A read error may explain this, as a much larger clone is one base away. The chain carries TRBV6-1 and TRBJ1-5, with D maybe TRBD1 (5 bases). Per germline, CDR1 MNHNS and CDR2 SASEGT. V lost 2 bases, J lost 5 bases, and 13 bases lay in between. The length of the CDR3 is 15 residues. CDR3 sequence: CASSEMIGEHQPQHF. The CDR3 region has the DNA TGTGCCAGCAGTGAAATGATAGGGGAACATCAGCCCCAGCATTTT.

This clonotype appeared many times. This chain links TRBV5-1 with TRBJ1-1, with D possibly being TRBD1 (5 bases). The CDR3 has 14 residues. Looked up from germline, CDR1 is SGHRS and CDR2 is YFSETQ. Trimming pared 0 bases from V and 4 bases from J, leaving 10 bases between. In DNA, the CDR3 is TGCGCCAGCAGCTTGGAAGCGGGGGTCACTGAAGCTTTCTTT. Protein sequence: CASSLEAGVTEAFF.

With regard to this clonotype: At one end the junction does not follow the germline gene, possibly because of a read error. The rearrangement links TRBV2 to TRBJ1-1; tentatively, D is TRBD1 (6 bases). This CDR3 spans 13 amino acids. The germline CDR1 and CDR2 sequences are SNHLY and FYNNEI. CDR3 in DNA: TGTGCCTGCAGGGAGGACAGTTACACTGAAGCTTTCTTT. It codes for CACREDSYTEAFF.

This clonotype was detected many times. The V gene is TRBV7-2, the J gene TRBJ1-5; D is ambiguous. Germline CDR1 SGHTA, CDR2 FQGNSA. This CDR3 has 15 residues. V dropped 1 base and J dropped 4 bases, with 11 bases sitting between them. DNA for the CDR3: TGTGCCAGCAGCTTAGTGTGGGCAGCTAATCAGCCCCAGCATTTT. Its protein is CASSLVWAANQPQHF.

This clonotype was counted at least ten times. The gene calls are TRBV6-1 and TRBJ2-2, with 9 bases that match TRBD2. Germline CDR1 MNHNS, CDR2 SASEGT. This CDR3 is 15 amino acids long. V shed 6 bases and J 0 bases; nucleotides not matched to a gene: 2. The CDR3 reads CASSRLAANTGELFF. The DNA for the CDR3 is TGTGCCAGCAGCCGACTAGCGGCGAACACCGGGGAGCTGTTTTTT.

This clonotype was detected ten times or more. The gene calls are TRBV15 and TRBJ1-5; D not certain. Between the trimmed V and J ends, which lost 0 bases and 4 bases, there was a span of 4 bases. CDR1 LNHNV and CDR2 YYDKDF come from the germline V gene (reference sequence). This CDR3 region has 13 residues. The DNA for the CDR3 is TGTGCCACCAGCAGAGACAGAAATCAGCCCCAGCATTTT. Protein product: CATSRDRNQPQHF.

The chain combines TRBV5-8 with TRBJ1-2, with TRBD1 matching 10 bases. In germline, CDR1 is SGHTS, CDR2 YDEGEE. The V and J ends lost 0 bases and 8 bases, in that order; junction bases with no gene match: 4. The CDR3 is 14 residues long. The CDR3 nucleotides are TGTGCCAGCAGCTTGGTGGGACAGGGGATAGGCTACACCTTC. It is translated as CASSLVGQGIGYTF.